Below, 30 T cell receptor beta chains from the same sample are listed, as sequenced in a study of T cells expressing NK-cell markers. TCRdb reanalyzed the 5' RACE reads and collapses them to one entry per CDR3 protein, without DNA. In all, the sample yields around 550,000 distinct CDR3 sequences. The sequenced sample consisted of blood T cells: a sorted CD56 or NKG2C T cell subset, CD4+ or CD8+ T cells, or bulk PBMC T cells (not recorded which). The receptors derive from a man between 18 and 29 years old in good health.

The rearrangement joins TRBV6-5 to TRBJ1-3. Germline-derived CDR1 and CDR2 are MNHEY and SVGAGI. The CDR3 covers 16 residues. CDR3 sequence: CASTSVGSSSGNTIYF.

This chain uses TRBV4-3 with TRBJ2-7; TCRdb returns TRBD2, unconfirmable since there is no DNA. This CDR3 is 15 amino acids long. CDR1 and CDR2 from the germline V gene are LGHNA and YSLEER. The CDR3 sequence: CASSQDSLPSNEQYF.

The chain uses TRBV5-1 and TRBJ2-1; TCRdb picks TRBD2, but there is no DNA to check that call. The CDR3 runs to 14 residues. CDR1 SGHRS and CDR2 YFSETQ come from the germline V gene. The CDR3: CASSLFRTSSEQFF.

The chain employs TRBV20-1 and TRBJ1-5; TCRdb's D call, TRBD1, is unchecked because there is no DNA. The length of the CDR3 is 16 residues. Germline V CDR1 and CDR2: DFQATT, SNEGSKA (reference sequence). The CDR3 protein is CSAINLQGYSNQPQHF.

V usage is TRBV12-3 or TRBV12-4 and J usage is TRBJ1-4; there is no DNA to check the TCRdb D call of TRBD1. CDR3 length: 15 residues. CDR3 protein: CASSYGTPEGEKLFF.

The chain carries TRBV6-5 and TRBJ1-6; with no DNA, the TCRdb D assignment of TRBD1 cannot be verified. The CDR3 extends over 13 amino acids. CDR1 MNHEY and CDR2 SVGAGI come from the germline V gene. CDR3 amino acids: CASSYLQGYPLHF.

The chain is built from TRBV7-9 and TRBJ2-1; TCRdb designates TRBD2, a call that cannot be tested without DNA. This CDR3 is built from 14 residues. The germline V gene has CDR1 SEHNR and CDR2 FQNEAQ (reference sequence). CDR3: CASSRGWEKNEQFF.

V is TRBV7-2 and J is TRBJ1-4. This CDR3 has 15 residues. Germline V gives CDR1 SGHTA, CDR2 FQGNSA. The CDR3 loop is CASSLDRTRNEKLFF.

The rearrangement links TRBV7-9 to TRBJ2-6. There are 16 residues in the CDR3. The germline gives CDR1 SEHNR, CDR2 FQNEAQ (reference sequence). CDR3 residues: CASSHLTGSGANVLTF.

The J gene is TRBJ2-5, the V gene TRBV4-1; TCRdb gives TRBD2 as the D gene, but with no DNA this cannot be confirmed. Germline V lookup: CDR1 MGHRA, CDR2 YSYEKL. The CDR3 is made up of 16 amino acids. The CDR3 region is CASSQGVTSGQETQYF.

The chain combines TRBV28 with TRBJ1-1. The CDR3 runs to 14 residues. Germline V gene sequence: CDR1 MDHEN, CDR2 SYDVKM. This chain's CDR3 is CASSFAWGGTEAFF.

The V gene is TRBV29-1, the J gene TRBJ2-1; no DNA is available, so the TRBD2 call from TCRdb remains unchecked. The CDR3 is 13 amino acids. The V gene's germline CDR1 is SQVTM and CDR2 ANQGSEA. This CDR3 is CSVERLAYNEQFF.

The CDR3 sequence: CSVETFLGYGYTF. The chain combines TRBV29-1 with TRBJ1-2. The length of the CDR3 is 13 residues. Germline V lookup: CDR1 SQVTM, CDR2 ANQGSEA.

The chain uses TRBV12-3 or TRBV12-4 and TRBJ1-2. This CDR3 is built from 12 residues. The CDR3 is CASRLAEGRYTF.

This chain connects TRBV11-2 to TRBJ2-2. Germline-derived CDR1 and CDR2 are SGHAT and FQNNGV. CDR3 length: 15 amino acids. CDR3 amino acids: CASSGINIVAGELFF.

This chain joins TRBV27 and TRBJ2-2. The CDR3 contains 14 residues. CDR1 MNHEY and CDR2 SMNVEV come from the germline V gene (reference sequence). CDR3 region: CASSLQTRIGELFF.

This rearrangement joins TRBV5-1 to TRBJ1-2; the D gene TCRdb calls, TRBD1, cannot be checked with no DNA. This CDR3 has 13 residues. Germline assignment: CDR1 SGHRS and CDR2 YFSETQ. CDR3 amino acids: CASSLQTGEGYTF.

The V call is TRBV6-2 or TRBV6-3, the J call TRBJ2-1; the TCRdb D gene call, TRBD2, has no DNA to confirm it. This CDR3 comprises 17 residues. The germline gives CDR1 MNHEY, CDR2 SVGEGT. The CDR3 sequence: CASSYTPGLAGSNEQFF.

The chain has TRBV12-3 or TRBV12-4 and TRBJ2-1; the D call from TCRdb, TRBD2, cannot be confirmed without DNA. This CDR3 has 13 amino acids. CDR3 protein: CASRDKLAYEQFF.

V gene TRBV24-1 combines with J gene TRBJ2-1; TCRdb's D call, TRBD1, is unchecked because there is no DNA. The V gene's germline CDR1 is KGHDR and CDR2 SFDVKD. The CDR3 has 16 amino acids. The CDR3 here is CATSDREQGTRDEQFF.

The V call is TRBV6-5, the J call TRBJ2-5. This CDR3 has 12 residues. Germline V lookup: CDR1 MNHEY, CDR2 SVGAGI. The CDR3 loop reads CASEEVEGTQYF.

The chain has TRBV5-1 and TRBJ2-1; TCRdb reports TRBD2, a call that lacks DNA to check it against. The CDR3 is made up of 17 amino acids. The germline V gene encodes CDR1 SGHRS and CDR2 YFSETQ. The CDR3 loop is CASSLSRRFWEYNEQFF.

The CDR3: CASSGGLGSSYEQYF. V usage is TRBV7-8 and J usage is TRBJ2-7; without DNA, the TCRdb call of TRBD2 cannot be checked. Germline CDR1 and CDR2: SGHVS and FQNEAQ. The CDR3 contains 15 residues.

The CDR3 is CSAKGLAGVTSSYNEQFF. The rearrangement uses TRBV20-1 and TRBJ2-1; absent DNA, TCRdb's TRBD2 call cannot be checked. This CDR3 spans 18 amino acids. Germline V gives CDR1 DFQATT, CDR2 SNEGSKA (reference sequence).

V is TRBV2 and J is TRBJ2-1; the TCRdb D gene call, TRBD2, has no DNA to confirm it. Germline CDR1 SNHLY, CDR2 FYNNEI. This CDR3 spans 18 amino acids. CDR3 in amino acids: CASSDPGWASRGHNEQFF.

The chain has TRBV7-9 and TRBJ2-1; there is no DNA to check the TCRdb D call of TRBD2. The CDR3 has 15 amino acids. Germline CDR1 and CDR2: SEHNR and FQNEAQ (reference sequence). This CDR3 reads CASSHTSDNYNEQFF.

V gene TRBV20-1 combines with J gene TRBJ1-4; TCRdb names TRBD1, which stays unverified in the absence of DNA. The germline V gene encodes CDR1 DFQATT and CDR2 SNEGSKA (reference sequence). The CDR3 is 16 amino acids. CDR3 in amino acids: CSARTGGIEANEKLFF.

This sequence joins TRBV12-3 or TRBV12-4 and TRBJ2-5; TCRdb names TRBD1, which stays unverified in the absence of DNA. This CDR3 region has 15 residues. This CDR3 reads CASSPMTGGVETQYF.

The J gene is TRBJ2-5, the V gene TRBV18; absent DNA, TCRdb's TRBD2 call cannot be checked. The CDR3 is 15 amino acids. CDR1 KGHSH and CDR2 LQKENI come from the germline V gene. The CDR3 reads CASSPGLAQQETQYF.

V and J are TRBV19 and TRBJ1-2. Germline CDR1 is LNHDA and CDR2 is SQIVND (reference sequence). The length of the CDR3 is 14 residues. The CDR3 loop is CASSIGRDNYGYTF.